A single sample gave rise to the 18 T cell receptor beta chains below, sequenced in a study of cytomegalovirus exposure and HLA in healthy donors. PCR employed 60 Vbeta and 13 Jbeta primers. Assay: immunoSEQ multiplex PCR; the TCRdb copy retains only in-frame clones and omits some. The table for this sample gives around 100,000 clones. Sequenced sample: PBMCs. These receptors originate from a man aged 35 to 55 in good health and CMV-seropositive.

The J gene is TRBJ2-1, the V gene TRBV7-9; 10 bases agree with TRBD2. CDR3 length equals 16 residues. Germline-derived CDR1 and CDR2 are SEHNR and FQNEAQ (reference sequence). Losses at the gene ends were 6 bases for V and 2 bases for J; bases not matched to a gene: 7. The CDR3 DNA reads TGTGCCAGCAGAAGTCTTGGACTAGCGGCCTACAATGAGCAGTTCTTC. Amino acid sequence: CASRSLGLAAYNEQFF.

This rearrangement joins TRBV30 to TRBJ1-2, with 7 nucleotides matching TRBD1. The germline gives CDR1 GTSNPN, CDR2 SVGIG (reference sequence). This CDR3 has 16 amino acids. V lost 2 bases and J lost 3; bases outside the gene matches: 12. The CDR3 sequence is CAWSPRRGHRDYGYTF. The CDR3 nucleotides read TGTGCCTGGAGTCCGAGGAGGGGGCATAGAGACTATGGCTACACCTTC.

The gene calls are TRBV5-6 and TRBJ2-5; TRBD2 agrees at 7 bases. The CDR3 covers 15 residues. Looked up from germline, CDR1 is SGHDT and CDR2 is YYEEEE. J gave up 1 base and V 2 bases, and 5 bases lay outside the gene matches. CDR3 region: CASSLRSGTQETQYF. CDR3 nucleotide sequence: TGTGCCAGCAGCTTAAGGAGCGGGACCCAAGAGACCCAGTACTTC. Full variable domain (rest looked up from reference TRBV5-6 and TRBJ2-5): DAGVTQSPTHLIKTRGQQVTLRCSPKSGHDTVSWYQQALGQGPQFIFQYYEEEERQRGNFPDRFSGHQFPNYSSELNVNALLLGDSALYLCASSLRSGTQETQYFGPGTRLLVL.

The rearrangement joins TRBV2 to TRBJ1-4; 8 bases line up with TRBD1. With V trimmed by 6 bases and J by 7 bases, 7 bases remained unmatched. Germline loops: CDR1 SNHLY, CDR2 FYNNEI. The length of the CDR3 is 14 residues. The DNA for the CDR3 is TGTGCCAGCAGCCTCAGGGGGCTCGGTGAAAAACTGTTTTTT. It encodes CASSLRGLGEKLFF. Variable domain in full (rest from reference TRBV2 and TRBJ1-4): EPEVTQTPSHQVTQMGQEVILRCVPISNHLYFYWYRQILGQKVEFLVSFYNNEISEKSEIFDDQFSVERPDGSNFTLKIRSTKLEDSAMYFCASSLRGLGEKLFFGSGTQLSVL.

The CDR3 protein is CASSPEGADTQYF. The CDR3 bases are TGTGCCAGCAGCCCTGAGGGTGCAGATACGCAGTATTTT. The chain carries TRBV6-5 and TRBJ2-3; D is perhaps TRBD2 (5 bases). CDR3 length equals 13 residues. Per germline, CDR1 MNHEY and CDR2 SVGAGI. V was trimmed by 6 bases and J by 4 bases, leaving 11 bases between them.

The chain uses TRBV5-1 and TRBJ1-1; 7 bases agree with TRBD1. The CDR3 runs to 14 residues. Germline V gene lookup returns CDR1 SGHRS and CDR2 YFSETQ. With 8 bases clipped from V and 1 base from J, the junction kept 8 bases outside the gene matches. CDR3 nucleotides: TGCGCCAGTACAATGACAGGGACGAACACTGAAGCTTTCTTT. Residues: CASTMTGTNTEAFF.

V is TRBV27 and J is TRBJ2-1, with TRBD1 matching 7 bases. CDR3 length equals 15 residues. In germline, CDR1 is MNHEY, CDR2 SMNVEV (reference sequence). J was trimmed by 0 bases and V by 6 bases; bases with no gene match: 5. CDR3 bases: TGTGCCAGCAGCCAGACAGGGAGCTCCTACAATGAGCAGTTCTTC. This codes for CASSQTGSSYNEQFF.

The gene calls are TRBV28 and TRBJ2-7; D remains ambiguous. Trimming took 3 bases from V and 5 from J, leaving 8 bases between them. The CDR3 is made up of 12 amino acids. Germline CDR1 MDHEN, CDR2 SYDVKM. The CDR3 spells CASSFMADEQYF. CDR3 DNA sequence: TGTGCCAGCAGTTTCATGGCCGACGAGCAGTACTTC.

The DNA for the CDR3 is TGTGCCACCCGGGCTGCGACAGGGGTTGAAGCGGGCTACACCTTC. This encodes CATRAATGVEAGYTF. The rearrangement links TRBV28 to TRBJ1-2, with 8 positions matching TRBD1. Trimming took 10 bases from V and 8 from J; bases not matched to a gene: 18. Germline-derived CDR1 and CDR2 are MDHEN and SYDVKM. The length of the CDR3 is 15 residues.

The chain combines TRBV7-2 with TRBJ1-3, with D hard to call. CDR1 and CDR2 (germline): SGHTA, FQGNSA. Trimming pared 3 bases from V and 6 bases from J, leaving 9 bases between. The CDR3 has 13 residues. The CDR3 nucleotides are TGTGCCAGCAGCTTTTCAGGCCAAAACACCATATATTTT. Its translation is CASSFSGQNTIYF.

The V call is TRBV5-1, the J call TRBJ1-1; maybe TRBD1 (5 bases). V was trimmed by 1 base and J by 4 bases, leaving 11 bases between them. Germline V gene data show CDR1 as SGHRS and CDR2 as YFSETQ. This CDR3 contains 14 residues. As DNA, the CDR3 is TGCGCCAGCAGCTTGTATGGAGGGGTCACTGAAGCTTTCTTT. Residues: CASSLYGGVTEAFF.

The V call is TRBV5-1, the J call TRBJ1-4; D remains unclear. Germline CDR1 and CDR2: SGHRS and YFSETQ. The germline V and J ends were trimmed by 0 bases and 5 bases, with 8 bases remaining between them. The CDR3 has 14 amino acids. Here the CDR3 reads CASSLEFGNEKLFF. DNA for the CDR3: TGCGCCAGCAGCTTGGAATTCGGGAATGAAAAACTGTTTTTT.

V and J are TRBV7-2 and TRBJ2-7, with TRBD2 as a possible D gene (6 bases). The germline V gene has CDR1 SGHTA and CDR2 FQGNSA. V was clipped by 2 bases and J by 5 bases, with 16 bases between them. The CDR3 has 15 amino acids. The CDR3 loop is CASSLSDGSVDEQYF. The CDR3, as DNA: TGTGCCAGCAGCTTATCGGACGGGAGTGTTGACGAGCAGTACTTC.

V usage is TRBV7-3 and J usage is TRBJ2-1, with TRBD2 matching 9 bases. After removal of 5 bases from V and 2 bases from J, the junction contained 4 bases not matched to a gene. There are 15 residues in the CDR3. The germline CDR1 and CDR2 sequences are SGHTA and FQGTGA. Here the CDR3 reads CASSISGSPYNEQFF. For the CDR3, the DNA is TGTGCCAGCAGCATTAGCGGGAGCCCCTACAATGAGCAGTTCTTC.

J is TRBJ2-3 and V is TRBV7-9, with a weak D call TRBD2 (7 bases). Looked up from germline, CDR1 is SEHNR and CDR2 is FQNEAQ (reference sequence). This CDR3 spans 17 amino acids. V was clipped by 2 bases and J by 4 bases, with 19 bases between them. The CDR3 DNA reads TGTGCCAGCAGCTTATTCCGGGGGGCCGAGGGGGCAGATACGCAGTATTTT. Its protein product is CASSLFRGAEGADTQYF. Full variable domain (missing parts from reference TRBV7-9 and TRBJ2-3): DTGVSQNPRHKITKRGQNVTFRCDPISEHNRLYWYRQTLGQGPEFLTYFQNEAQLEKSRLLSDRFSAERPKGSFSTLEIQRTEQGDSAMYLCASSLFRGAEGADTQYFGPGTRLTVL.

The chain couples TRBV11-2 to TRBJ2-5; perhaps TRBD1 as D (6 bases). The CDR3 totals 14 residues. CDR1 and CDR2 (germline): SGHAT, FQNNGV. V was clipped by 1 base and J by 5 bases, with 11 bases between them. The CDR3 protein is CASSLVTGRETQYF. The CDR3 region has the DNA TGTGCCAGCAGCTTAGTTACAGGGCGGGAGACCCAGTACTTC.

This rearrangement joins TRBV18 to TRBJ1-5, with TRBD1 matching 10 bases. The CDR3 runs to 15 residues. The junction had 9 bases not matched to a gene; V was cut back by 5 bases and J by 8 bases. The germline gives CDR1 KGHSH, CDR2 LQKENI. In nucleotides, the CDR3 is TGTGCCAGCTCAGAGGGACAGGGGAAGTCGGAGCCCCAGCATTTT. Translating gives CASSEGQGKSEPQHF.

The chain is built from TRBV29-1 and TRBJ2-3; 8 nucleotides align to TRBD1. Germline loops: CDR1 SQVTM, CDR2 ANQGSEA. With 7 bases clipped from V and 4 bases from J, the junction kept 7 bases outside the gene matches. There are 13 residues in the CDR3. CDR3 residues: CSADRAVADTQYF. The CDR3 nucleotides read TGCAGCGCGGACAGGGCGGTAGCAGATACGCAGTATTTT.